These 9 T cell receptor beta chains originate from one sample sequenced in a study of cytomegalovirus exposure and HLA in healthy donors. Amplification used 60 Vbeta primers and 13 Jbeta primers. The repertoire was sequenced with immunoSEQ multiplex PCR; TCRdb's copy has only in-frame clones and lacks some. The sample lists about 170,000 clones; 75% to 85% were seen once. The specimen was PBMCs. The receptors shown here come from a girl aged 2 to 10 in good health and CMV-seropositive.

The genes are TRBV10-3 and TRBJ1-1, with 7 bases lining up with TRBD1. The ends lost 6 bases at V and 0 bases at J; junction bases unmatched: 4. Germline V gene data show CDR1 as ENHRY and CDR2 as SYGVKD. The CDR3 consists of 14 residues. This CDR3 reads CAISSGQMNTEAFF. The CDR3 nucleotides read TGTGCCATCAGCTCGGGACAGATGAACACTGAAGCTTTCTTT.

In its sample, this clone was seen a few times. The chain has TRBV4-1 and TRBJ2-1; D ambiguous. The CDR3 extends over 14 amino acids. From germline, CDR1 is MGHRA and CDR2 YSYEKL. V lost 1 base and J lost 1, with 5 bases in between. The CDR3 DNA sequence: TGCGCCAGCAGCCAAGGAGTTTCCTACAATGAGCAGTTCTTC. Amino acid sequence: CASSQGVSYNEQFF.

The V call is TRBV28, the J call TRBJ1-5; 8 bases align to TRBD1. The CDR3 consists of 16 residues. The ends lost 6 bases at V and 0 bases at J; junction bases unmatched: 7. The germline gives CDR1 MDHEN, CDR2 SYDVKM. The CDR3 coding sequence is TGTGCCAGCAGGGGGACAGGTTCCCTTAGCAATCAGCCCCAGCATTTT. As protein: CASRGTGSLSNQPQHF.

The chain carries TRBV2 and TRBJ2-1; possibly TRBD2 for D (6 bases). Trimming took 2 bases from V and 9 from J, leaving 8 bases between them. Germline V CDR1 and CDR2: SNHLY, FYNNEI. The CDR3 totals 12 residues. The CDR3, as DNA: TGTGCCAGCAGTGAACCTAGCGCTGAGCAGTTCTTC. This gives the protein CASSEPSAEQFF.

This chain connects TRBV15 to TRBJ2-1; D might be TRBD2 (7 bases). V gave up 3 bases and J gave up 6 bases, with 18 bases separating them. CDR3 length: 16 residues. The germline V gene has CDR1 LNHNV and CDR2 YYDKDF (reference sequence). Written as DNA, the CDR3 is TGTGCCACCAGCAGGGGGGGGGACACATGGACCAATGAGCAGTTCTTC. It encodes CATSRGGDTWTNEQFF.

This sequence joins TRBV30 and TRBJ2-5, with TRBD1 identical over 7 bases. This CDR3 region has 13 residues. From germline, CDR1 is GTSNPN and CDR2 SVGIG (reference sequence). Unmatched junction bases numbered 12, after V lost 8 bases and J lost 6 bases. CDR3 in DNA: TGTGCCGGCACTTCGGACAGGAGTAAGACCCAGTACTTC. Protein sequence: CAGTSDRSKTQYF.

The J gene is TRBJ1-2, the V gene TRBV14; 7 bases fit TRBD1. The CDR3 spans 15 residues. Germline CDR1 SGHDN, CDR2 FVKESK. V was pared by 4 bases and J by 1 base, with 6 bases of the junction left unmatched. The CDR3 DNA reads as TGTGCCAGCAGCCCGGGACAGACGATTAACTATGGCTACACCTTC. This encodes CASSPGQTINYGYTF.

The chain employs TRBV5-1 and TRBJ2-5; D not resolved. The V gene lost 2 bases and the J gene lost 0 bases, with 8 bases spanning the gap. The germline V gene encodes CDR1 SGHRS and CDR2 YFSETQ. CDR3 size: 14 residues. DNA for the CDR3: TGCGCCAGCAGCTTAAGAACTTACCAAGAGACCCAGTACTTC. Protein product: CASSLRTYQETQYF.

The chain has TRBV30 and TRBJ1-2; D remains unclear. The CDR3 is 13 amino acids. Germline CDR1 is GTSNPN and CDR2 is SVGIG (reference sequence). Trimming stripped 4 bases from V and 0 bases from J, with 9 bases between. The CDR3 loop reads CAWKKGANYGYTF. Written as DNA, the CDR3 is TGTGCCTGGAAAAAAGGAGCTAACTATGGCTACACCTTC.